The 2 T cell receptor beta chains in this list originate from one sample, sequenced in a study of metastatic and nonmetastatic thyroid tumors. Using MiXCR, TCRdb re-called clones from the PCR reads. This sample has tens of thousands of clones, with 15% found just once. None of the patients had undergone any treatment ahead of thyroid surgery. The sample taken for sequencing was blood. The receptor source for this set is a female donor with papillary thyroid cancer or a benign thyroid nodule (not recorded which). Some clones in this sample may be carry-over from other donors' samples.

This chain joins TRBV20-1 and TRBJ2-5, with D perhaps being TRBD1 or TRBD2 (5 bases each). Germline lookup yields CDR1 DFQATT and CDR2 SNEGSKA (reference sequence). CDR3 length: 15 residues. CDR3 in DNA: TGCATTGCCAATACCGGGACCCATTCGGGTAAGACCCAGTACTTC. As protein: CIANTGTHSGKTQYF.

This chain uses TRBV11-2 with TRBJ2-1, with 10 positions matching TRBD1. CDR1 and CDR2 (germline): SGHAT, FQNNGV. The V segment lost 4 bases and the J segment 5 bases; nucleotides outside the gene matches: 8. The length of the CDR3 is 16 residues. CDR3 DNA: TGTGCCAGCAGCTATGCCACCGGGACAGGGGACAATGAGCAGTTCTTC. As protein: CASSYATGTGDNEQFF.